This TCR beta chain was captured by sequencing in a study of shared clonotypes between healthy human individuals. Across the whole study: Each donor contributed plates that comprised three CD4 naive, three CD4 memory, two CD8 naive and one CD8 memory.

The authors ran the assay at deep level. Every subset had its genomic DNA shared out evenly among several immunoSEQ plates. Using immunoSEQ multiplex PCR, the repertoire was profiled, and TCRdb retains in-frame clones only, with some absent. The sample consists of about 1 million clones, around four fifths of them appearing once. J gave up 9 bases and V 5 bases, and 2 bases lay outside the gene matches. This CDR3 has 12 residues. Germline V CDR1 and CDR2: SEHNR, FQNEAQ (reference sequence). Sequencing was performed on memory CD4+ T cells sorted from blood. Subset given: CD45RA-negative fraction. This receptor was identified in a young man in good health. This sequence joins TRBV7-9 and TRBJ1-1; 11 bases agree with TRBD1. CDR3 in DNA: TGTGCCAGCAGCGGACAGGGGGCGCAAGCTTTCTTT. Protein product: CASSGQGAQAFF.